This T cell receptor beta chain was captured in a study of Ad26.COV2.S vaccination and SARS-CoV-2 variants. Treatment: around 19 received Ad26.COV2.S at low or high dose, single or two shots; about 5 received placebo; per-sample allocation not given. Sampling took place 63 days after the first vaccine or placebo injection. Data came from immunoSEQ multiplex PCR; TCRdb stores just in-frame clones and leaves some out. The top ten hold around 2.2% of the sample, which has approximately 300,000 clones, 85% seen once. The CDR3 runs 18 residues. Sequencing was performed on peripheral blood, taken in a trial of Ad26.COV2.S vaccine versus placebo. The chain has TRBV21-1 and TRBJ1-4. TRBV21-1 constitutes a pseudogene. The clonotype was recovered from a person aged 18-65 years who received the Ad26.COV2.S COVID-19 vaccine or a placebo. CDR3 nucleotide sequence: TGTGCCAGCAGCAAATCCCACGCCGGGTCTGCAACTAATGAAAAACTGTTTTTT. This gives the protein CASSKSHAGSATNEKLFF.